This is a list of T cell receptor beta chains from one sample in a study of patients and donors after allogeneic stem cell transplantation. MiXCR, run by TCRdb on the RT-PCR reads, gives a single entry per CDR3 protein. This table has hundreds of thousands of distinct CDR3 sequences, 16% appearing once. Sequences were obtained from blood, either unsorted or a sorted T cell fraction (not recorded which). Receptor source: a human donor who was either an allogeneic HSCT recipient or a stem cell or donor lymphocyte infusion donor (not recorded which). It is not recorded whose cells these are; they may come from a transplant donor. Both conserved end residues are part of each CDR3. A D gene is named only where the DNA matches it firmly. A row's size may be missing; if present it is once, few, many or a size class.

NA,TRBJ1-4,TRBV12-5,NA,TGTGCTAGTGGTCCACCCGGGACGGTTGAAGAAAAACTGTTTTTT,CASGPPGTVEEKLFF
NA,TRBJ2-2,TRBV12-3/TRBV12-4,TRBD1,TGTGCCAGCAGTCACCCCCAGGACAGGGAAAGAACCGGGGAGCTGTTTTTT,CASSHPQDRERTGELFF
NA,TRBJ2-5,TRBV3-1,NA,TGTGCCAGCAGCCAATCGACGGGACTGGGGGAGACCCAGTACTTC,CASSQSTGLGETQYF
NA,TRBJ2-1,TRBV7-9,TRBD2,TGTGCCAGCAGCTTCGAACTAGCGGGGGGGCCGGATGAGCAGTTCTTC,CASSFELAGGPDEQFF
few,TRBJ1-5,TRBV21-1,NA,TGTGCCAGCAGCAAATCAGACAGGGGGCGAAAGCAGCCCCAGCATTTT,CASSKSDRGRKQPQHF
many,TRBJ2-5,TRBV20-1,NA,TGCAGTGCTAGAATCGGGGAGACCCAGTACTTC,CSARIGETQYF
NA,TRBJ1-5,TRBV28,TRBD1,TGTGCCAGCAGTACTACACAGGGGGCGGGAAATCAGCCCCAGCATTTT,CASSTTQGAGNQPQHF
many,TRBJ2-7,TRBV20-1,NA,TGCAGTGCTGGATACGAGCAGTACTTC,CSAGYEQYF
NA,TRBJ1-1,TRBV11-3,NA,TGTGCCAGCACCATGCTAGGGGTGGCTTTCTTT,CASTMLGVAFF
few,TRBJ2-1,TRBV5-1,TRBD2,TGCGCCAGCAGCCCCCGGACTAGCGGGGGGACAACCCGTGAGCAGTTCTTC,CASSPRTSGGTTREQFF
NA,TRBJ2-5,TRBV7-9,NA,TGTGCCAGCAGCACTCGACAGGTTACGTACTTC,CASSTRQVTYF
few,TRBJ2-4,TRBV6-1,NA,TGTGCCAGCAGTCTCATCATGGGGACTTCCGTAGCCAAAAACATTCAGTACTTC,CASSLIMGTSVAKNIQYF
NA,TRBJ2-1,TRBV19,NA,TGTGCCAGTGGGAGGAGCTCCTACAATGAGCAGTTCTTC,CASGRSSYNEQFF
few,TRBJ1-2,TRBV10-2,NA,TGCGCCATCTTAAAAGACCGAGAATATGGCTACACCTTC,CAILKDREYGYTF
NA,TRBJ1-3,TRBV6-5,NA,TGTGCCAGCAGTTACAACCTCCAGGGGACTGGAAACACCATATATTTT,CASSYNLQGTGNTIYF
NA,TRBJ2-6,TRBV12-3/TRBV12-4,NA,TGTGCCAGCAGTCGTTCCTCTGGGGCCAACGTCCTGACTTTC,CASSRSSGANVLTF
many,TRBJ1-4,TRBV12-3/TRBV12-4,TRBD1,TGTGCCAGCAGTTTCTACGACAGGGGGCGCGAAAAACTGTTTTTT,CASSFYDRGREKLFF
NA,TRBJ1-6,TRBV10-3,NA,TGTGCCATCATGGGGACACGAAATTCACCCCTCCACTTT,CAIMGTRNSPLHF
NA,TRBJ1-5,TRBV4-1,NA,TGCGCCAGCAGCCAATTTCTTGATAGCAATCAGCCCCAGCATTTT,CASSQFLDSNQPQHF
NA,TRBJ2-2,TRBV9,NA,TGTGCCAGCAGCCCCAGAGGGGGGCGACACACCGGGGAGCTGTTTTTT,CASSPRGGRHTGELFF
few,TRBJ2-7,TRBV7-2,TRBD2,TGTGCCAGCAGCTTAGCCTGGGGAGCGGGGGGGACCTACGAGCAGTACTTC,CASSLAWGAGGTYEQYF
NA,TRBJ1-1,TRBV3-1,NA,TGTGCCAGCAGCCATATTCGATTGAGGGGAGGCCCCCCGGGTGAAGCTTTCTTT,CASSHIRLRGGPPGEAFF